One and the same sample provided the 24 T cell receptor beta chains below, sequenced in a study of blood T cell repertoires in COVID-19. The repertoire was sequenced with immunoSEQ multiplex PCR; TCRdb's copy has only in-frame clones and lacks some. The sample holds 220,000 or so clones, 75% to 85% seen once. The specimen sequenced was peripheral blood. The source of these receptors is a woman older than 75 with COVID-19, enrolled during active disease.

This clone came up a few times. The CDR3 here is CASSRQGTQYEQYF. Written as DNA, the CDR3 is TGTGCCAGCAGTCGACAAGGGACACAGTACGAGCAGTACTTC. V is TRBV6-2 or TRBV6-3 and J is TRBJ2-7; D is perhaps TRBD1 (6 bases). The CDR3 is made up of 14 amino acids. V was pared by 5 bases and J by 4 bases, with 15 bases between. Germline V gene lookup returns CDR1 MNHEY and CDR2 SVGEGT.

The chain has TRBV3-1 (or the pseudogene TRBV3-2) and TRBJ1-2; the match to TRBD1 covers 7 bases. The CDR3 has 15 amino acids. Per germline, CDR1 LGHDT and CDR2 YNNKEL (reference sequence). Unmatched junction bases numbered 14, after V lost 5 bases and J lost 8 bases. CDR3 DNA: TGTGCCAGCAGCTTCCAACGGACAGGCTCGGAGGGCTACACCTTC. It codes for CASSFQRTGSEGYTF.

This chain links TRBV12-5 with TRBJ2-5; 8 nucleotides match TRBD1. Trimming cost V 1 base and J 5 bases; bases outside gene matches: 6. This CDR3 region has 15 residues. Germline V lookup: CDR1 LGHNT, CDR2 FRNRAP. CDR3 sequence: CASGLGRTGQETQYF. In DNA, the CDR3 is TGTGCTAGTGGTTTGGGCCGGACAGGGCAGGAGACCCAGTACTTC. Complete variable domain (other parts from reference TRBV12-5 and TRBJ2-5): DARVTQTPRHKVTEMGQEVTMRCQPILGHNTVFWYRQTMMQGLELLAYFRNRAPLDDSGMPKDRFSAEMPDATLATLKIQPSEPRDSAVYFCASGLGRTGQETQYFGPGTRLLVL.

The rearrangement joins TRBV2 to TRBJ1-1; the D gene is possibly TRBD1 (6 bases). Per germline, CDR1 SNHLY and CDR2 FYNNEI. V was clipped by 5 bases and J by 0 bases, with 16 bases between them. The CDR3 contains 16 residues. DNA of the CDR3: TGTGCCAGCAGTCGAATGCTATCAGGGGTGAACACTGAAGCTTTCTTT. This encodes CASSRMLSGVNTEAFF.

The gene calls are TRBV7-9 and TRBJ1-1, with 8 positions matching TRBD1. This CDR3 has 13 residues. The germline V gene has CDR1 SEHNR and CDR2 FQNEAQ (reference sequence). Losses at the gene ends were 4 bases for V and 7 bases for J; bases not matched to a gene: 5. The CDR3 DNA follows: TGTGCCAGCAGCTCGACAGGGGTCTTTGAAGCTTTCTTT. Amino acid sequence: CASSSTGVFEAFF.

A word on this clone: The junction differs from germline at one of its ends, possibly a read error. CDR3 nucleotide sequence: TGTGCCAGCAGCCGCACCGGGGGGCTGTTTTTT. Encoded protein: CASSRTGGLFF. The V call is TRBV7-3, the J call TRBJ2-2; D possibly corresponds to TRBD2 (6 bases). Germline CDR1 and CDR2: SGHTA and FQGTGA. CDR3 length equals 11 residues. Full variable domain (missing parts from reference TRBV7-3 and TRBJ2-2): GAGVSQTPSNKVTEKGKYVELRCDPISGHTALYWYRQSLGQGPEFLIYFQGTGAADDSGLPNDRFFAVRPEGSVSTLKIQRTERGDSAVYLCASSRTGGLFFGEGSRLTVL.

The chain recombines TRBV19 with TRBJ1-6; D call uncertain. The CDR3 length is 13 residues. The germline V and J ends were trimmed by 5 bases and 8 bases, with 10 bases remaining between them. Germline lookup yields CDR1 LNHDA and CDR2 SQIVND (reference sequence). The CDR3 protein is CASSVSADSPLHF. The CDR3 bases are TGTGCCAGTAGTGTCAGCGCTGATTCACCCCTCCACTTT.

The chain uses TRBV7-8 and TRBJ2-3, with 7 positions matching TRBD2. Germline V gives CDR1 SGHVS, CDR2 FQNEAQ. This CDR3 region has 15 residues. V dropped 5 bases and J dropped 3; count of bases not matched to a gene: 8. CDR3 protein: CASSPRGEGTDTQYF. CDR3 coding DNA: TGTGCCAGCAGCCCCCGGGGGGAGGGAACAGATACGCAGTATTTT.

J is TRBJ2-2 and V is TRBV2; D may be TRBD2 (6 bases). This CDR3 contains 15 residues. Trimming stripped 8 bases from V and 6 bases from J, with 19 bases between. CDR1 is SNHLY, CDR2 FYNNEI, per germline. In nucleotides, the CDR3 is TGTGCCAGCGTCCGGGACTCGCATGGGGCCGGGGAGCTGTTTTTT. It translates to CASVRDSHGAGELFF.

The chain combines TRBV3-1 (or the pseudogene TRBV3-2) with TRBJ2-1; D uncertain. Germline CDR1 LGHDT, CDR2 YNNKEL (reference sequence). V lost 7 bases, J lost 7 bases, and 14 bases lay in between. CDR3 length: 13 amino acids. This chain's CDR3 is CASTTKARNEQFF. The DNA of the CDR3 is TGTGCCAGCACCACGAAGGCCAGGAATGAGCAGTTCTTC.

This chain connects TRBV7-2 to TRBJ1-1; perhaps TRBD1 as D (6 bases). Germline CDR1 reads SGHTA; CDR2 reads FQGNSA. Deletions cut 4 bases from V and 3 bases from J, with 12 bases between. CDR3 length equals 14 residues. The CDR3 nucleotides are TGTGCCAGCAGCTGGACAGTTTGGGACACTGAAGCTTTCTTT. Protein product: CASSWTVWDTEAFF.

The chain combines TRBV5-1 with TRBJ2-5, with D possibly TRBD2 on 5 matching bases. The CDR3 sequence is 14 residues long. The V end lost 3 bases, the J end lost 0 bases, and 9 bases lay between the germline ends. The germline V gene has CDR1 SGHRS and CDR2 YFSETQ. The CDR3 region is CASSYTGNQETQYF. In DNA, the CDR3 is TGCGCCAGCAGCTATACCGGGAACCAAGAGACCCAGTACTTC.

The gene calls are TRBV28 and TRBJ1-1, with D possibly matching TRBD1 (6 bases). The CDR3 consists of 13 residues. Germline lookup yields CDR1 MDHEN and CDR2 SYDVKM. Deletions cut 2 bases from V and 11 bases from J, with 15 bases between. The CDR3 here is CASSLLGAQGAFF. The DNA for the CDR3 is TGTGCCAGCAGTTTACTGGGTGCTCAGGGGGCTTTCTTT.

V gene TRBV30 combines with J gene TRBJ2-4, with 9 bases matching TRBD2. The V and J ends lost 8 bases and 5 bases, in that order; junction bases with no gene match: 4. Germline-derived CDR1 and CDR2 are GTSNPN and SVGIG (reference sequence). This CDR3 region has 12 residues. The CDR3 DNA reads as TGTGCCGGCGGGGGGGGTGAAAACATTCAGTACTTC. The encoded protein is CAGGGGENIQYF.

The V gene is TRBV5-6, the J gene TRBJ1-3; D ambiguous. CDR1 and CDR2 (germline): SGHDT, YYEEEE. V shed 3 bases and J shed 0 bases, with 4 bases lying between them. The CDR3 is made up of 13 amino acids. DNA for the CDR3: TGTGCCAGCAGCTCAGACTCTGGAAACACCATATATTTT. Amino acids: CASSSDSGNTIYF.

This chain joins TRBV28 and TRBJ1-2; 10 nucleotides align to TRBD1. Germline V gives CDR1 MDHEN, CDR2 SYDVKM. V shed 2 bases, J shed 6 bases, and the junction held 6 bases outside the gene matches. The CDR3 runs 15 residues. This CDR3 reads CASSLDRGQVDGYTF. In nucleotides, the CDR3 is TGTGCCAGCAGTTTAGACAGGGGGCAGGTGGATGGCTACACCTTC.

The V and J genes are TRBV6-4 and TRBJ1-6; D call uncertain. The V gene lost 5 bases and the J gene lost 7 bases, with 12 bases spanning the gap. Germline-derived CDR1 and CDR2 are MRHNA and SNTAGT. This CDR3 has 14 residues. CDR3 DNA: TGTGCCAGCAGTCCAATTCCCGGGAATTCACCCCTCCACTTT. Translation gives CASSPIPGNSPLHF.

The chain links TRBV4-1 to TRBJ2-7; TRBD2 matches 8 bases. The CDR3 consists of 19 residues. The V and J ends lost 1 base and 0 bases, in that order; junction bases with no gene match: 14. Germline V lookup: CDR1 MGHRA, CDR2 YSYEKL. The DNA for the CDR3 is TGCGCCAGCAGCCAAGGCTTATTTAGGCGGGGGGACAACTCCTACGAGCAGTACTTC. Its translation: CASSQGLFRRGDNSYEQYF.

V usage is TRBV13 and J usage is TRBJ2-5; 7 bases match TRBD2. V lost 5 bases, J lost 1 base, and 4 bases stayed unmatched. In germline, CDR1 is PRHDT, CDR2 FYEKMQ (reference sequence). The CDR3 totals 14 residues. The CDR3 DNA sequence: TGTGCCAGCAGCAATGGACTAGTCCAAGAGACCCAGTACTTC. This sequence encodes CASSNGLVQETQYF.

The chain carries TRBV6-5 and TRBJ2-1, with 7 bases aligning to TRBD2. The germline CDR1 and CDR2 sequences are MNHEY and SVGAGI. Unmatched junction bases numbered 6, after V lost 6 bases and J lost 4 bases. The length of the CDR3 is 14 residues. DNA of the CDR3: TGTGCCAGCAGACAAACCGGGGGGTACAATGAGCAGTTCTTC. This sequence encodes CASRQTGGYNEQFF.

The chain couples TRBV18 to TRBJ1-6; TRBD1 might be the D (6 bases). This CDR3 has 14 amino acids. With 5 bases removed from V and 8 bases from J, the gap between germline ends came to 13 bases. Germline V gives CDR1 KGHSH, CDR2 LQKENI. The CDR3 region is CASSAQGRDSPLHF. The CDR3 DNA reads TGTGCCAGCTCAGCCCAGGGGAGAGATTCACCCCTCCACTTT.

The rearrangement links TRBV5-6 to TRBJ1-2; 10 bases agree with TRBD1. This CDR3 is built from 15 residues. Germline V lookup: CDR1 SGHDT, CDR2 YYEEEE. The ends lost 4 bases at V and 7 bases at J; junction bases unmatched: 10. The CDR3: CASSELGQGVGGYTF. The CDR3 region has the DNA TGTGCCAGCAGCGAGTTAGGACAGGGGGTTGGTGGCTACACCTTC.

The CDR3 sequence is CASTLRGTGGPGELFF. The CDR3 coding sequence is TGTGCCAGCACTTTGAGGGGGACAGGGGGGCCCGGGGAGCTGTTTTTT. This chain links TRBV6-6 with TRBJ2-2; 11 bases line up with TRBD1. CDR3 length equals 16 residues. Per germline, CDR1 MNHNY and CDR2 SVGAGI (reference sequence). V lost 7 bases, J lost 6 bases, and 10 bases stayed unmatched.

A few counts support this clone. The chain combines TRBV6-5 with TRBJ1-5; 7 nucleotides line up with TRBD1. This CDR3 has 15 amino acids. Germline V CDR1 and CDR2: MNHEY, SVGAGI. Trimming removed 7 bases from V and 2 bases from J; junction bases left unmatched: 8. CDR3 amino acids: CASKMRGTGNQPQHF. CDR3 coding DNA: TGTGCCAGCAAGATGAGAGGGACAGGCAATCAGCCCCAGCATTTT.